Following are 19 T cell receptor beta chains from one sample sequenced in a study of human T cells and chemical hapten exposure. The time point was: patch test 1, 2 weeks after DPC sensitization. Treatment here: therapeutic diphenylcyclopropenone sensitization with weekly scalp DPC. TCRdb passed the RACE reads through MiXCR, listing each CDR3 protein once. The sample records 70,000 to 100,000 distinct CDR3 sequences, over 6% being singletons. The source material was whole blood, sampled in connection with sensitization to the hapten diphenylcyclopropenone (DPC). The source is a woman in her 30s with alopecia areata. Some clones in this sample may be carry-over from other donors' samples.

This clonotype has at least ten counts. This chain joins TRBV7-9 and TRBJ2-3; possibly TRBD1 for D (6 bases). The V gene lost 1 base and the J gene lost 3 bases, with 8 bases spanning the gap. The germline CDR1 and CDR2 sequences are SEHNR and FQNEAQ (reference sequence). The CDR3 sequence is 14 residues long. This CDR3 is CASSLVGTTDTQYF. The CDR3 DNA reads as TGTGCCAGCAGCTTAGTTGGGACAACAGATACGCAGTATTTT. Filled out from reference TRBV7-9 and TRBJ2-3, the complete variable domain reads DTGVSQNPRHKITKRGQNVTFRCDPISEHNRLYWYRQTLGQGPEFLTYFQNEAQLEKSRLLSDRFSAERPKGSFSTLEIQRTEQGDSAMYLCASSLVGTTDTQYFGPGTRLTVL.

This chain uses TRBV11-3 with TRBJ2-7; 7 bases agree with TRBD2. CDR1 and CDR2 (germline): SGHNT, YENEEA. This CDR3 spans 13 amino acids. V dropped 5 bases and J dropped 5; count of bases not matched to a gene: 6. This CDR3 reads CASSPGGMHEQYF. For the CDR3, the DNA is TGTGCCAGCAGCCCGGGGGGAATGCACGAGCAGTACTTC.

This clonotype was detected ten times or more. The junction departs from the called germline gene at one end, perhaps through a read error. This chain links TRBV5-8 with TRBJ1-2; D remains ambiguous. The germline CDR1 and CDR2 sequences are SGHTS and YDEGEE. The CDR3 sequence is 12 residues long. The CDR3 sequence: CASSSTGSRMIF. The CDR3 nucleotides are TGTGCCAGCAGTTCCACGGGCAGCCGAATGATCTTC.

Concerning this clonotype: This clone may be a read error of a much larger clone one base away. The CDR3, as DNA: TGTGCCAGCAGACAGGGCCGAAATCAGCCCCAGCATTTT. Protein: CASRQGRNQPQHF. The rearrangement joins TRBV6-5 to TRBJ1-5, with D tentatively TRBD1 (6 bases). Trimming removed 6 bases from V and 4 bases from J, with 10 bases in between. The CDR3 length is 13 residues. In germline, CDR1 is MNHEY, CDR2 SVGAGI.

This sequence joins TRBV5-1 and TRBJ1-1, with 7 bases identical to TRBD1. The J segment lost 11 bases and the V segment lost 4 bases, leaving 14 bases of the junction unmatched. CDR3 length: 14 amino acids. The germline V gene has CDR1 SGHRS and CDR2 YFSETQ. The CDR3 DNA is TGCGCCAGCAGCCTAGGGGACAGTGCCATGAGGGCTTTCTTT. The encoded protein is CASSLGDSAMRAFF.

The J gene is TRBJ1-1, the V gene TRBV2; tentatively, D is TRBD1 (5 bases). Germline V lookup: CDR1 SNHLY, CDR2 FYNNEI. With 7 bases removed from V and 0 bases from J, the gap between germline ends came to 18 bases. This CDR3 is built from 16 residues. CDR3 nucleotides: TGTGCCAGCACCAAGACAGTAGGGATTCTGAACACTGAAGCTTTCTTT. It is translated as CASTKTVGILNTEAFF.

V and J are TRBV2 and TRBJ1-1, with unresolved D. Germline V lookup: CDR1 SNHLY, CDR2 FYNNEI. The V gene lost 8 bases and the J gene lost 0 bases, with 13 bases spanning the gap. The CDR3 length is 14 residues. The CDR3 loop reads CASGNSKLNTEAFF. DNA for the CDR3: TGTGCCAGCGGGAACAGCAAATTGAACACTGAAGCTTTCTTT.

This clonotype was picked up one time. V usage is TRBV3-1 and J usage is TRBJ1-1; D uncertain. The ends were cut back, 7 bases at V and 2 bases at J, with 23 bases in the middle. The CDR3 runs to 17 residues. Germline CDR1 LGHDT, CDR2 YNNKEL (reference sequence). The CDR3 bases are TGTGCCAGCACTACCTCAAGCTTGGCAACTTTTAACACTGAAGCTTTCTTT. This sequence encodes CASTTSSLATFNTEAFF.

The chain carries TRBV6-1 and TRBJ1-3; maybe TRBD1 (5 bases). In germline, CDR1 is MNHNS, CDR2 SASEGT. V lost 5 bases and J lost 4, with 18 bases in between. The CDR3 has 16 amino acids. CDR3 coding DNA: TGTGCCAGCAGTCAAAATACCGGGACCGAAGGAAACACCATATATTTT. Translating it yields CASSQNTGTEGNTIYF.

This clonotype was recorded many times. The V call is TRBV7-2, the J call TRBJ1-1, with D perhaps TRBD1 (5 bases). The CDR3 extends over 17 amino acids. Germline CDR1 reads SGHTA; CDR2 reads FQGNSA. Deletions cut 2 bases from V and 4 bases from J, with 20 bases between. Here the CDR3 DNA reads TGTGCCAGCAGCTTATATGCCAGGGTGGGGGGAGGCACTGAAGCTTTCTTT. Translation: CASSLYARVGGGTEAFF.

This clonotype was detected ten times or more. The V gene is TRBV12-3 or TRBV12-4, the J gene TRBJ1-2; D unclear. CDR3 size: 13 residues. V was shortened by 3 bases and J by 5 bases, with 10 bases between the two germline ends. CDR3 sequence reads: CASSLRRMYGYTF. For the CDR3, the DNA is TGTGCCAGCAGTTTGCGACGTATGTATGGCTACACCTTC.

This clonotype was detected ten times or more. This chain uses TRBV20-1 with TRBJ1-2; D remains unclear. Trimming shortened V by 0 bases and J by 1 base, and 6 bases separated the two germline ends. The CDR3 consists of 13 residues. Per the germline V gene, CDR1 is DFQATT and CDR2 is SNEGSKA (reference sequence). The CDR3 sequence is CSARELNNYGYTF. The CDR3 DNA sequence: TGCAGTGCTAGAGAGTTGAATAACTATGGCTACACCTTC.

This clonotype has ten or more counts. The chain employs TRBV6-1 and TRBJ1-2, with unresolved D. The CDR3 loop spans 12 amino acids. CDR1 MNHNS and CDR2 SASEGT come from the germline V gene. The germline V and J ends were trimmed by 4 bases and 8 bases, with 11 bases remaining between them. The CDR3 coding sequence is TGTGCCAGCAGTGCTCTCCCACGGGGCTACACCTTC. Translated, it gives CASSALPRGYTF.

This clonotype has a count of ten or more. The chain links TRBV2 to TRBJ2-7, with D perhaps TRBD1 or TRBD2 (5 bases each). With 8 bases removed from V and 0 bases from J, the gap between germline ends came to 14 bases. The CDR3 totals 14 residues. Looked up from germline, CDR1 is SNHLY and CDR2 is FYNNEI. Here the CDR3 reads CASEGQVPSYEQYF. CDR3 bases: TGTGCCAGCGAGGGGCAAGTCCCCTCCTACGAGCAGTACTTC.

This clonotype was observed a handful of times. J is TRBJ1-1 and V is TRBV6-5, with D hard to call. V was pared by 1 base and J by 6 bases, with 12 bases between. From germline, CDR1 is MNHEY and CDR2 SVGAGI. This CDR3 spans 14 amino acids. The CDR3 DNA reads as TGTGCCAGCAGTTACTGGGATAATTTATCTGAAGCTTTCTTT. This encodes CASSYWDNLSEAFF.

The V gene is TRBV20-1, the J gene TRBJ2-3, with 10 bases that match TRBD2. In germline, CDR1 is DFQATT, CDR2 SNEGSKA (reference sequence). This CDR3 spans 16 amino acids. J lost 2 bases, V lost 1 base, and 6 bases had no gene match. CDR3 protein: CSARVLAGALTDTQYF. The CDR3 coding sequence is TGCAGTGCTAGAGTGCTAGCGGGGGCCCTCACAGATACGCAGTATTTT.

This clonotype was observed at least ten times. V and J are TRBV5-4 and TRBJ2-7; D may be TRBD1 (6 bases). The CDR3 runs 13 residues. V was clipped by 1 base and J by 4 bases, with 9 bases between them. In germline, CDR1 is SGHNT, CDR2 YYREEE (reference sequence). The CDR3: CASSLQGLYEQYF. The CDR3 DNA follows: TGTGCCAGCAGCTTGCAGGGGCTGTACGAGCAGTACTTC.

A remark on this clonotype: This clone may be a read error of a much larger clone one base away. The chain is built from TRBV7-9 and TRBJ2-5; 7 nucleotides line up with TRBD1. The CDR3 contains 15 residues. Germline CDR1 SEHNR, CDR2 FQNEAQ (reference sequence). CDR3 residues: CASSSRDRIPENQYF. The CDR3 DNA is TGTGCCAGCAGCTCCCGGGACAGAATCCCGGAGAACCAGTACTTC. Based on the CDR3 plus reference TRBV7-9 and TRBJ2-5, the full variable domain is DTGVSQNPRHKITKRGQNVTFRCDPISEHNRLYWYRQTLGQGPEFLTYFQNEAQLEKSRLLSDRFSAERPKGSFSTLEIQRTEQGDSAMYLCASSSRDRIPENQYFGPGTRLLVL.

In this sample, this clonotype turned up many times. This chain connects TRBV29-1 to TRBJ2-1; 7 bases are a match to TRBD1. Trimming took 6 bases from V and 8 from J; bases not matched to a gene: 7. Germline-derived CDR1 and CDR2 are SQVTM and ANQGSEA. The CDR3 covers 12 residues. CDR3 nucleotide sequence: TGCAGCGTCCACAGGGGACGGGATGAGCAGTTCTTC. Protein sequence: CSVHRGRDEQFF.